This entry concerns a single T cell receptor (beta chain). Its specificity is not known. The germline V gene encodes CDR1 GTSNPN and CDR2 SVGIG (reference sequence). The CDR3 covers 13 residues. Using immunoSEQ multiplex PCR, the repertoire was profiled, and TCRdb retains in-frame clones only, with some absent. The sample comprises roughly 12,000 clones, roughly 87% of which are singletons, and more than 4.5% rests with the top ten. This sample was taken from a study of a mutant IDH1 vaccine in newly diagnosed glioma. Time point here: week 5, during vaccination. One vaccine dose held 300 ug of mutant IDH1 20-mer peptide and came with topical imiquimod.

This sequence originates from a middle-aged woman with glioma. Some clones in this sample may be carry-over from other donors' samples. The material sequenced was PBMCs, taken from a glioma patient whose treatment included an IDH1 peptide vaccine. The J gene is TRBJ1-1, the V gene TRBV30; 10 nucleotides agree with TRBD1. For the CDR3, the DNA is TGTGCGCGGACAGGGGGTTTGAACACTGAAGCTTTCTTT. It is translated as CARTGGLNTEAFF.